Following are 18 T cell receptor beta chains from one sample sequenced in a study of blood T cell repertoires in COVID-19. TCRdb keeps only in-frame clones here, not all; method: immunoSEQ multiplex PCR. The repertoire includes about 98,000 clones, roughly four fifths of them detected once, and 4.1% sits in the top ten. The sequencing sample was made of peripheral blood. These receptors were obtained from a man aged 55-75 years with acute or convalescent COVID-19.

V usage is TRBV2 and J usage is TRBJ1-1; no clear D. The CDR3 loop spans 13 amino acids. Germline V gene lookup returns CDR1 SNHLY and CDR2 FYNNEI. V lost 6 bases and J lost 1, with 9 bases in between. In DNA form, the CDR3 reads TGTGCCAGCAGGGCCCTTGAGAACACTGAAGCTTTCTTT. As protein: CASRALENTEAFF.

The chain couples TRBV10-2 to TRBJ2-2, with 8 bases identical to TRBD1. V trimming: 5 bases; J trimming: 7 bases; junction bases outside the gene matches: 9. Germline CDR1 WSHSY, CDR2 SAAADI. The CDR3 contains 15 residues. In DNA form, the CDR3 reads TGCGCCAGCAGTCGAGCAGGGGGCGCGGTCGGGGAGCTGTTTTTT. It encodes CASSRAGGAVGELFF.

CDR3 sequence: CASRPQGSGELFF. CDR3 in DNA: TGTGCCAGCAGACCACAGGGATCCGGGGAGCTGTTTTTT. This rearrangement joins TRBV11-2 to TRBJ2-2, with D possibly being TRBD1 (6 bases). The germline gives CDR1 SGHAT, CDR2 FQNNGV. The CDR3 is 13 amino acids. V lost 6 bases and J lost 6, with 11 bases in between.

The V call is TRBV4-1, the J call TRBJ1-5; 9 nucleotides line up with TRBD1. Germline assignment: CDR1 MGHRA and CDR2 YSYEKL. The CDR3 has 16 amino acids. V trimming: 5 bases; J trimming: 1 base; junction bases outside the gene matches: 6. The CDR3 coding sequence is TGCGCCAGCAGCGCCGGACAGGGGCCAAGCAATCAGCCCCAGCATTTT. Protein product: CASSAGQGPSNQPQHF.

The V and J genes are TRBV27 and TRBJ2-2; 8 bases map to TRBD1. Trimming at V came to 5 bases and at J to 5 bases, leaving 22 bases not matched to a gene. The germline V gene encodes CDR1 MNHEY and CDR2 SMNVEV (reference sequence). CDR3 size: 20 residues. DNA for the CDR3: TGTGCCAGCAGTCAGCCGGGACTGTCCACCGGGACAGGACTAACCGGGGAGCTGTTTTTT. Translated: CASSQPGLSTGTGLTGELFF.

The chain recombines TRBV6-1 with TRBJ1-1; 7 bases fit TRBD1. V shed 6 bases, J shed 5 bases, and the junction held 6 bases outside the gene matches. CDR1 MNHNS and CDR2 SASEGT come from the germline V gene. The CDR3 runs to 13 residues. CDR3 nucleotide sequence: TGTGCCAGCAGCAACAGGGGTGGGACTGAAGCTTTCTTT. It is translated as CASSNRGGTEAFF.

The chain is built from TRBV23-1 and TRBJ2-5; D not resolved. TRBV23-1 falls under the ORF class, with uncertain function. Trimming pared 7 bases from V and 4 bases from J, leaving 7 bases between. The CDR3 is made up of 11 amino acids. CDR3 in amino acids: CASTQAETQYF. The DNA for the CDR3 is TGCGCCAGCACCCAAGCAGAGACCCAGTACTTC.

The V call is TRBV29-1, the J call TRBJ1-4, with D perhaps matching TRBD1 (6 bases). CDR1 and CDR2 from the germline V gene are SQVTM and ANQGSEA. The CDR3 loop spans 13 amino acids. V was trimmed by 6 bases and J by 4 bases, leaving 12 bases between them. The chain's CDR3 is CSVTGTNNEKLFF. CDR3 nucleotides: TGCAGCGTCACCGGGACAAATAATGAAAAACTGTTTTTT.

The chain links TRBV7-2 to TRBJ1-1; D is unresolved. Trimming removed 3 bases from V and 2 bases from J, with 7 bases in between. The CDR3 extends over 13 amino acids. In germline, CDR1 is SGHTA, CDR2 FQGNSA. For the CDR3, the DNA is TGTGCCAGCAGCTTCGGTATTAACACTGAAGCTTTCTTT. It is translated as CASSFGINTEAFF.

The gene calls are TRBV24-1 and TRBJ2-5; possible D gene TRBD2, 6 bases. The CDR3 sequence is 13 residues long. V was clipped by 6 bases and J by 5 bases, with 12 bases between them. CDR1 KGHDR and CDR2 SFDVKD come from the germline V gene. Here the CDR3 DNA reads TGTGCCACCAGTAGGGCGGGGAGGGAGACCCAGTACTTC. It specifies CATSRAGRETQYF.

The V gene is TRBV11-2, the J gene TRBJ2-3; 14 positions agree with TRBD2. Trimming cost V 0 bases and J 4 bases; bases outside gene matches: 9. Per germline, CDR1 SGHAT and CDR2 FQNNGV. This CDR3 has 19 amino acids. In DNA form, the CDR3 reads TGTGCCAGCAGCTTAGATTTGGGACTAGCGGGAGTAGTCCCAGATACGCAGTATTTT. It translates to CASSLDLGLAGVVPDTQYF.

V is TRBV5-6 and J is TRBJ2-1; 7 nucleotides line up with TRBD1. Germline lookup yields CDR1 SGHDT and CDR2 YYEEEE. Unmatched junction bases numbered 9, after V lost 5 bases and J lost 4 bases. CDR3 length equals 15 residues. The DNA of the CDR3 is TGTGCCAGCAGGTACCGGGACAGAGGTTACAATGAGCAGTTCTTC. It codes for CASRYRDRGYNEQFF.

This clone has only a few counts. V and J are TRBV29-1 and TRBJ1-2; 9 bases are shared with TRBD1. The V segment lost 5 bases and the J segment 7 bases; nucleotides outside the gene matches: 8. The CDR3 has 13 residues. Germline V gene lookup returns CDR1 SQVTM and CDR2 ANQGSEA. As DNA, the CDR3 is TGCAGCGTTTTTACAGGGGGCAGGGGTGGCTACACCTTC. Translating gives CSVFTGGRGGYTF.

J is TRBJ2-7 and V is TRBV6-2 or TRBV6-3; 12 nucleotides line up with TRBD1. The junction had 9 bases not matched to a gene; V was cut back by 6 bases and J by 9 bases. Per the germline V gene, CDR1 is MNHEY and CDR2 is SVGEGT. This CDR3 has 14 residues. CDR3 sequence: CASSTGTGGAWQYV. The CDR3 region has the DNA TGTGCCAGCAGCACCGGGACAGGGGGCGCATGGCAGTACGTC.

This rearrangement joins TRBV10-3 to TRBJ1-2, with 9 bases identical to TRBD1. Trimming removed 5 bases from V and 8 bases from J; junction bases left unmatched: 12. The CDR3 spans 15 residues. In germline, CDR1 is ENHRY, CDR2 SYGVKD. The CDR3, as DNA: TGTGCCATCAGTTTAGGGACAGGGAGGGAAGGCGGCTACACCTTC. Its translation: CAISLGTGREGGYTF.

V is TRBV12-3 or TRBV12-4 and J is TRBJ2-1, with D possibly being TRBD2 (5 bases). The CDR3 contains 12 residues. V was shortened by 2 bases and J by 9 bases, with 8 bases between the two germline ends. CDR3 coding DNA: TGTGCCAGCAGTTTAAGGGAGTTTGAGCAGTTCTTC. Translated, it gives CASSLREFEQFF.

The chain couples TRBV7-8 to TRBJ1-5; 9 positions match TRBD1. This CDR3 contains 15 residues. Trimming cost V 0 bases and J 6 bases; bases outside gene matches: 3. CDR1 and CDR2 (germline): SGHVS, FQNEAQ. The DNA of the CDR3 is TGTGCCAGCAGCTTAGCCGGGACAGGGACTCAGCCCCAGCATTTT. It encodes CASSLAGTGTQPQHF.

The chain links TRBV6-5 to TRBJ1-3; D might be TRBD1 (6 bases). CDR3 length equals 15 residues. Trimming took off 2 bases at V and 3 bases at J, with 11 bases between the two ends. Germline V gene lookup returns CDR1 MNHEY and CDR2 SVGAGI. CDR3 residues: CASSYPGHDGNTIYF. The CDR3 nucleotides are TGTGCCAGCAGTTACCCGGGACACGATGGAAACACCATATATTTT.